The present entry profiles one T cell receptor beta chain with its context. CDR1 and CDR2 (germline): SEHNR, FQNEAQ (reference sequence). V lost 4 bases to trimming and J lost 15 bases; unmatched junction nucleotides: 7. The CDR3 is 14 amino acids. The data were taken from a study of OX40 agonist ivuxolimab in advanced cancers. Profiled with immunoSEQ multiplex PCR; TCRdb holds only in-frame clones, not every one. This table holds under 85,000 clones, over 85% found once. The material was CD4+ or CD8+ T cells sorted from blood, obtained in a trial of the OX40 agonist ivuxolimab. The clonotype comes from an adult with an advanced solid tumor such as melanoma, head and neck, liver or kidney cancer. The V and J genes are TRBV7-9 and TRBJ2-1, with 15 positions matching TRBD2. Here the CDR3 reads CASSSGTSGRRGFF. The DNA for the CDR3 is TGTGCCAGCAGCTCCGGGACTAGCGGGAGGCGGGGGTTCTTC.